The clone carrying this T cell receptor (beta chain) showed up just a few times. This specimen comes from a study of blood T cell repertoires in COVID-19. Assay used: immunoSEQ multiplex PCR; TCRdb lists only in-frame clones, some missing. In the table there are roughly 400,000 clones, roughly 86% of which are singletons. Seattle patients were enrolled while actively infected and followed longitudinally. Trimming left V 3 bases short and J 0 bases short, with 9 bases between. This CDR3 region has 14 residues. Per the germline V gene, CDR1 is MNHNS and CDR2 is SASEGT. Sample: peripheral blood. The V and J genes are TRBV6-1 and TRBJ2-7, with a possible D match to TRBD1 (6 bases). This sequence originates from a woman in her sixties or seventies with COVID-19, enrolled during active disease. CDR3 sequence: CASSDWGLSYEQYF. Written as DNA, the CDR3 is TGTGCCAGCAGTGATTGGGGGCTCTCCTACGAGCAGTACTTC.